The text below deals with one T cell receptor (beta chain). The CDR3 runs to 14 residues. The trim removed 4 bases at V and 7 bases at J, leaving 5 bases unmatched. Germline-derived CDR1 and CDR2 are LGHDT and YNNKEL (reference sequence). The sample comes from a study of blood T cell repertoires in COVID-19. Here immunoSEQ multiplex PCR was the method, and the copy in TCRdb shows in-frame clones only, minus some. The sample has over 45,000 clones; about 90% are singletons. The receptor comes from a woman aged 55-69 years with active or convalescent COVID-19. Sequenced sample: peripheral blood. V is TRBV3-1 (or the pseudogene TRBV3-2) and J is TRBJ2-7; the match to TRBD2 covers 12 bases. The DNA for the CDR3 is TGTGCCAGCAGCCCTCTAGCGGGAGGGGTAGAGCAGTACTTC. It is translated as CASSPLAGGVEQYF.